Listed below are T cell receptor beta chains from one sample, sequenced in a study of Ad26.COV2.S vaccination and SARS-CoV-2 variants. Assay used: immunoSEQ multiplex PCR; TCRdb lists only in-frame clones, some missing. In the table there are approximately 360,000 clones, around four fifths of which are singletons. The sample in question was peripheral blood, obtained in a trial of Ad26.COV2.S vaccine versus placebo. These receptors all stem from a person between 18 and 59 years old who received the Ad26.COV2.S COVID-19 vaccine or a placebo. Each CDR3 is given with its conserved first and last residue. D genes are given only for firm matches. Clone size is stated in some rows and not others, as once, few, many or a class when expanded.

TRBD2	TRBV6-5	NA	TRBJ2-7	TGTGCCAGCAGTTACTCTTCCGGGGGGGCGGACGAGCAGTACTTC	CASSYSSGGADEQYF
NA	TRBV7-6	few	TRBJ1-2	TGTGCCAGCAGCCTTAGAGCGGGTTATGGCTACACCTTC	CASSLRAGYGYTF
NA	TRBV11-3	NA	TRBJ2-2	TGTGCCAGCAGCTTAAGCTTTTGGATGGCCGGGAACACCGGGGAGCTGTTTTTT	CASSLSFWMAGNTGELFF
NA	TRBV5-4	NA	TRBJ1-5	TGTGCCAGCAGCTGGGGCGGCGGTCAGCCCCAGCATTTT	CASSWGGGQPQHF
TRBD2	TRBV9	NA	TRBJ2-1	TGTGCCAGCAGCGTAGCTATAGCGGGAGGGGTAAATGAGCAGTTCTTC	CASSVAIAGGVNEQFF
NA	TRBV18	NA	TRBJ2-3	TGTGCCAGCTCACCAATCGGTAGGGCTAGCACAGATACGCAGTATTTT	CASSPIGRASTDTQYF
NA	TRBV11-2	few	TRBJ2-1	TGTGCCAGCAGCTTCCTGAGGGGGGGCGATGAGCAGTTCTTC	CASSFLRGGDEQFF
TRBD1	TRBV7-3	few	TRBJ1-1	TGTGCCTCTGGCCGGGACAGGGATGAAGCTTTCTTT	CASGRDRDEAFF
NA	TRBV5-4	few	TRBJ2-5	TGTGCCAGCAGCTTGGGTGGTAGAGGAGAGACCCAGTACTTC	CASSLGGRGETQYF
NA	TRBV7-3	NA	TRBJ1-6	TGTGCCAGCAGCTTAAACAGAGCTGCCGATTCACCCCTCCACTTT	CASSLNRAADSPLHF
TRBD1	TRBV15	NA	TRBJ2-3	TGTGCCACCAGCAGAGTTGAGGGGGCCCCTACCACAGATACGCAGTATTTT	CATSRVEGAPTTDTQYF
TRBD1	TRBV6-2/TRBV6-3	NA	TRBJ1-5	TGTGCCAGCAGTTCGAACTGGGACAGTCAGCCCCAGCATTTT	CASSSNWDSQPQHF
NA	TRBV6-5	NA	TRBJ1-2	TGTGCCAGCAGTTCCTTGTACAGAGGCTATGGCTACACCTTC	CASSSLYRGYGYTF
NA	TRBV19	NA	TRBJ1-3	TGTGCCAGTAGTATGCGCGATGGTCGAGGAAACACCATATATTTT	CASSMRDGRGNTIYF
TRBD2	TRBV5-1	NA	TRBJ2-1	TGCGCCAGCTTGGGTGGGAGGGCCGGCGATGAGCAGTTCTTC	CASLGGRAGDEQFF
NA	TRBV12-3/TRBV12-4	NA	TRBJ1-2	TGTGCCAGCAGTAACAGTGGCTATGGCTACACCTTC	CASSNSGYGYTF
NA	TRBV3-1/TRBV3-2	NA	TRBJ1-2	TGTGCCAGCAGCCAAGATAGAGGGTTGAGTGGCTACACCTTC	CASSQDRGLSGYTF
NA	TRBV2	NA	TRBJ2-7	TGTGCCAGTCTTGGGGCTACCGGTTACGAGCAGTACTTC	CASLGATGYEQYF
NA	TRBV2	NA	TRBJ1-5	TGTGCCAGCTCTAGTTGGGACAATCAGCCCCAGCATTTT	CASSSWDNQPQHF
NA	TRBV19	NA	TRBJ1-1	TGTGCCAGTAGTGGATTAAGGACAGTAGCTTTCTTT	CASSGLRTVAFF
NA	TRBV6-5	NA	TRBJ2-2	TGTGCCAGCATGGGGTACACCGGGGAGCTGTTTTTT	CASMGYTGELFF
TRBD1	TRBV2	NA	TRBJ2-1	TGTGCCAGCAGCCCAGACAGGGGAGGCTACAATGAGCAGTTCTTC	CASSPDRGGYNEQFF
TRBD2	TRBV24-1	NA	TRBJ2-1	TGTGCCACCAGTGATTCGCTAGCGGGCCGCAACAATGAGCAGTTCTTC	CATSDSLAGRNNEQFF
NA	TRBV27	NA	TRBJ2-7	TGTGCCAGCAGTTTTTTTGGTAACAGGGACTACGAGCAGTACTTC	CASSFFGNRDYEQYF
NA	TRBV6-6	NA	TRBJ2-3	TGTGCCAGCAGTCCCCGGGCGACTAGTCGATTCACAGATACGCAGTATTTT	CASSPRATSRFTDTQYF
TRBD2	TRBV7-2	NA	TRBJ2-2	TGTGCCAGCAGCTTAGCGACTAGCGGGGGTTGGTCCGGGGAGCTGTTTTTT	CASSLATSGGWSGELFF
NA	TRBV14	once	TRBJ2-5	TGTGCCAGCAGCCAAGATTTGAGTTTCCAAGAGACCCAGTACTTC	CASSQDLSFQETQYF
NA	TRBV2	NA	TRBJ1-2	TGTGCCAGCAGTGAGCAAGGGCAGGGGGGCTACACCTTC	CASSEQGQGGYTF